The table lists the clone carrying this T cell receptor beta chain with a few counts. Sequencing was performed with immunoSEQ multiplex PCR; in TCRdb, only in-frame clones are kept and a portion is missing. The sample lists some 65,000 clones, 60% to 85% occurring once. These data originate in a study of memory CD4+ T cells and cytomegalovirus serostatus. Single viable CD3+CD4+CD8-CD45RO+ cells were sorted as the memory CD4+ T cells. Germline CDR1 is MNHEY and CDR2 is SMNVEV (reference sequence). This CDR3 has 13 amino acids. Between the trimmed V and J ends, which lost 2 bases and 6 bases, there was a span of 8 bases.

V gene TRBV27 combines with J gene TRBJ2-4; a weak D match, TRBD2 (5 bases). The specimen was memory CD4+ T cells from blood. This clonotype originated in an adult in good health and CMV-seronegative. Some clones in this sample may be carry-over from other donors' samples. CDR3 DNA: TGTGCCAGCAGTTTAAGTGAGGGAAACATTCAGTACTTC. It is translated as CASSLSEGNIQYF.